This T cell receptor (beta chain) was captured in a study of blood T cell repertoires in COVID-19. This clone appeared a few times. The table came from immunoSEQ multiplex PCR; TCRdb's copy has only in-frame clones and leaves some out. The profile shows around 130,000 clones, about three quarters of them singletons. V lost 5 bases, J lost 3 bases, and 6 bases stayed unmatched. Germline V gene sequence: CDR1 SGHVS, CDR2 FQNEAQ. CDR3 length: 16 amino acids. The source of this sequence is a man in his fifties with acute or convalescent COVID-19. The chain recombines TRBV7-8 with TRBJ2-1; 11 bases map to TRBD2. The specimen was peripheral blood. The CDR3 protein is CASSPAGTSGYNEQFF. For the CDR3, the DNA is TGTGCCAGCAGCCCCGCCGGGACTAGCGGCTACAATGAGCAGTTCTTC.